What follows are 20 T cell receptor beta chains derived from one specimen sequenced in a study of blood T cell repertoires in COVID-19. TCRdb keeps only in-frame clones here, not all; method: immunoSEQ multiplex PCR. The sample lists approximately 670,000 clones, 85% to 90% occurring once. The sequenced sample was peripheral blood. These receptors came from a woman aged 18 to 35 with acute or convalescent COVID-19.

In its sample, this clone was seen once. The rearrangement joins TRBV3-1 (or the pseudogene TRBV3-2) to TRBJ1-1, with 7 positions matching TRBD1. Trimming at V came to 7 bases and at J to 11 bases, leaving 7 bases not matched to a gene. This CDR3 contains 11 residues. The V gene's germline CDR1 is LGHDT and CDR2 YNNKEL (reference sequence). The CDR3 coding sequence is TGTGCCAGCAACCAGGGGGGTTGGGCTTTCTTT. It specifies CASNQGGWAFF.

This clone was detected only a few times. The chain links TRBV11-3 to TRBJ2-1, with TRBD2 identical over 11 bases. Trimming removed 1 base from V and 6 bases from J; junction bases left unmatched: 5. Germline assignment: CDR1 SGHNT and CDR2 YENEEA. The CDR3 is 16 residues long. This CDR3 is CASSLGGLAGGNEQFF. The CDR3 DNA is TGTGCCAGCAGCTTAGGCGGACTAGCGGGTGGCAATGAGCAGTTCTTC.

The rearrangement joins TRBV24-1 to TRBJ1-6; D not resolved. The V gene lost 9 bases and the J gene lost 5 bases, with 10 bases spanning the gap. Germline V gene sequence: CDR1 KGHDR, CDR2 SFDVKD. The CDR3 has 13 residues. Written as DNA, the CDR3 is TGTGCCACCCGGGAGAGGGATAATTCACCCCTCCACTTT. Its protein is CATRERDNSPLHF.

The chain employs TRBV12-3 or TRBV12-4 and TRBJ1-1, with D possibly TRBD1 on 5 matching bases. CDR3 length: 12 residues. The V and J ends lost 7 bases and 8 bases respectively, with 14 bases between them. The CDR3: CASIAGGKEAFF. CDR3 nucleotides: TGTGCCAGCATCGCCGGGGGGAAGGAAGCTTTCTTT.

The chain uses TRBV12-3 or TRBV12-4 and TRBJ2-1, with D possibly being TRBD1 (5 bases). V was cut by 6 bases and J by 5 bases, with 11 bases left in between. The CDR3 spans 13 residues. The CDR3 spells CASRRTWDNEQFF. For the CDR3, the DNA is TGTGCCAGCAGGCGGACATGGGACAATGAGCAGTTCTTC.

V is TRBV27 and J is TRBJ1-1, with 8 bases that match TRBD1. With 6 bases clipped from V and 4 bases from J, the junction kept 7 bases outside the gene matches. CDR1 MNHEY and CDR2 SMNVEV come from the germline V gene (reference sequence). This CDR3 region has 14 residues. This CDR3 reads CASSLRTGPTEAFF. Here the CDR3 DNA reads TGTGCCAGCAGCCTTCGGACAGGGCCCACTGAAGCTTTCTTT.

This chain joins TRBV3-1 (or the pseudogene TRBV3-2) and TRBJ1-3; D ambiguous. Trimming took 5 bases from V and 2 from J, leaving 7 bases between them. The CDR3 spans 13 residues. Germline CDR1 and CDR2: LGHDT and YNNKEL (reference sequence). DNA of the CDR3: TGTGCCAGCAGCGCGAGGGCTGGAAACACCATATATTTT. Protein sequence: CASSARAGNTIYF.

The chain combines TRBV7-2 with TRBJ1-5; tentatively, D is TRBD1 (5 bases). The CDR3 length is 18 residues. Per the germline V gene, CDR1 is SGHTA and CDR2 is FQGNSA. Between the trimmed V and J ends, which lost 5 bases and 7 bases, there was a span of 27 bases. CDR3 amino acids: CASSPPRREGRLRQPQHF. CDR3 nucleotide sequence: TGTGCCAGCAGCCCCCCGCGGAGGGAGGGGCGCCTAAGACAGCCCCAGCATTTT.

The rearrangement links TRBV5-1 to TRBJ1-1; maybe TRBD1 (5 bases). CDR3 length equals 13 residues. V was cut by 4 bases and J by 6 bases, with 13 bases left in between. The germline gives CDR1 SGHRS, CDR2 YFSETQ. CDR3 sequence (DNA): TGCGCCAGCAGCCCACTATCAGGGCCTGAAGCTTTCTTT. This sequence encodes CASSPLSGPEAFF.

The chain carries TRBV27 and TRBJ1-1; TRBD1 is a possible D gene (6 bases). The CDR3 is 15 amino acids. The germline V gene has CDR1 MNHEY and CDR2 SMNVEV (reference sequence). Trimming stripped 2 bases from V and 3 bases from J, with 13 bases between. The chain's CDR3 is CASSLMGARDTEAFF. The DNA of the CDR3 is TGTGCCAGCAGTTTAATGGGGGCCAGGGACACTGAAGCTTTCTTT.

The chain joins TRBV9 to TRBJ2-1; D unclear. Looked up from germline, CDR1 is SGDLS and CDR2 is YYNGEE. The CDR3 length is 12 residues. V was trimmed by 3 bases and J by 2 bases, leaving 3 bases between them. CDR3 loop: CASSAAYNEQFF. CDR3 nucleotide sequence: TGTGCCAGCAGCGCCGCCTACAATGAGCAGTTCTTC.

The chain carries TRBV12-3 or TRBV12-4 and TRBJ2-7; 10 nucleotides match TRBD1. CDR3 length equals 13 residues. The J segment lost 6 bases and the V segment lost 6 bases, leaving 5 bases of the junction unmatched. The CDR3 region is CASRGTGVTEQYF. The CDR3 nucleotides are TGTGCCAGCAGGGGGACAGGGGTAACCGAGCAGTACTTC.

This chain links TRBV6-4 with TRBJ1-1; 7 bases line up with TRBD1. The germline V gene has CDR1 MRHNA and CDR2 SNTAGT. The CDR3 spans 13 residues. Trimming took 5 bases from V and 7 from J; bases not matched to a gene: 7. The CDR3 sequence is CASSPRDRDEAFF. The DNA for the CDR3 is TGTGCCAGCAGTCCCCGGGACAGAGATGAAGCTTTCTTT.

This chain uses TRBV6-6 with TRBJ1-2; weak D call: TRBD1 (6 bases). CDR1 is MNHNY and CDR2 is SVGAGI in the germline V gene (reference sequence). The V gene lost 5 bases and the J gene lost 3 bases, with 13 bases spanning the gap. The CDR3 length is 14 residues. The CDR3 loop is CASSKQGWDYGYTF. The CDR3 DNA reads TGTGCCAGCAGTAAACAGGGCTGGGACTATGGCTACACCTTC.

V and J are TRBV27 and TRBJ1-2; TRBD1 agrees at 7 bases. The CDR3 is made up of 16 amino acids. CDR1 is MNHEY, CDR2 SMNVEV, per germline (reference sequence). V lost 0 bases to trimming and J lost 0 bases; unmatched junction nucleotides: 4. CDR3 nucleotide sequence: TGTGCCAGCAGTTTATCCTATGACAGGGCTAACTATGGCTACACCTTC. As protein: CASSLSYDRANYGYTF.

The V and J genes are TRBV6-6 and TRBJ1-3; D not certain. Trimming stripped 4 bases from V and 5 bases from J, with 15 bases between. The CDR3 totals 15 residues. Per the germline V gene, CDR1 is MNHNY and CDR2 is SVGAGI (reference sequence). CDR3 residues: CASSSPVRGRNTIYF. The CDR3 DNA sequence: TGTGCCAGCAGTTCCCCGGTTCGGGGTAGAAACACCATATATTTT.

The rearrangement joins TRBV5-1 to TRBJ1-4; D possibly corresponds to TRBD1 (5 bases). This CDR3 is 15 amino acids long. CDR1 and CDR2 (germline): SGHRS, YFSETQ. V shed 0 bases and J shed 3 bases, with 9 bases lying between them. The CDR3 DNA follows: TGCGCCAGCAGCTTGGCCCAGGGTTCTAATGAAAAACTGTTTTTT. Residues: CASSLAQGSNEKLFF.

This chain connects TRBV4-3 to TRBJ2-7, with D perhaps TRBD2 (6 bases). V dropped 3 bases and J dropped 0 bases, with 18 bases sitting between them. CDR3 length equals 17 residues. Germline V gives CDR1 LGHNA, CDR2 YSLEER. In DNA form, the CDR3 reads TGCGCCAGCAGCCATTATACCGGGACTGATCTCTCCTACGAGCAGTACTTC. Translated, it gives CASSHYTGTDLSYEQYF.

The rearrangement uses TRBV7-3 and TRBJ1-5; no reliable D call. The germline V gene has CDR1 SGHTA and CDR2 FQGTGA. The CDR3 totals 13 residues. Trimming removed 5 bases from V and 4 bases from J, with 9 bases in between. The CDR3 reads CASSPTPNQPQHF. The DNA of the CDR3 is TGTGCCAGCAGCCCAACTCCTAATCAGCCCCAGCATTTT.

This clone was recorded once. This chain links TRBV9 with TRBJ2-1; TRBD1 is a possible D gene (6 bases). The germline V and J ends were trimmed by 0 bases and 2 bases, with 12 bases remaining between them. Germline V CDR1 and CDR2: SGDLS, YYNGEE. This CDR3 comprises 16 residues. The CDR3 here is CASSVVGDTAYNEQFF. The CDR3, as DNA: TGTGCCAGCAGCGTAGTGGGGGACACCGCCTACAATGAGCAGTTCTTC.